This TCR beta chain was observed in a study of Ad26.COV2.S vaccination and SARS-CoV-2 variants. Study background: Ad26.COV2.S given intramuscularly, once or twice 56 days apart.

This CDR3 spans 13 amino acids. CDR1 and CDR2 (germline): MNHNY, SVGAGI (reference sequence). V was shortened by 2 bases and J by 7 bases, with 12 bases between the two germline ends. As to this clone: The antigen remains unidentified.

Treatment reported: about 20 received Ad26.COV2.S at low or high dose, single or two shots; several received placebo; per-sample allocation not given. Vaccine and placebo recipients were sampled on day 63 after the first injection. Vaccination employed an Ad26 vector expressing the Wuhan-strain SARS-CoV-2 spike. Study results and caveats: The TCR breadth and depth analyses may have produced an underestimate of total T cell responses. Placebo recipients showed lower spike-specific TCR breadth than vaccinees.

Measured with immunoSEQ multiplex PCR; TCRdb has only the in-frame clones, and not every one. The sample lists hundreds of thousands of clones, 80% to 90% occurring once. The rearrangement uses TRBV6-6 and TRBJ2-7, with unresolved D. The sequence was obtained from a person aged 18-65 years who received the Ad26.COV2.S COVID-19 vaccine or a placebo. The material sequenced was peripheral blood, taken in a trial of Ad26.COV2.S vaccine versus placebo. CDR3 nucleotide sequence: TGTGCCAGCAGTTACCTACCCTCAGAAGAGCAGTACTTC. The encoded protein is CASSYLPSEEQYF.